Following are 15 T cell receptor beta chains from one sample sequenced in a study of T cell changes during pregnancy in multiple sclerosis. Profiled with immunoSEQ multiplex PCR; TCRdb holds only in-frame clones, not every one. The sample has about 59,000 clones; roughly 92% are singletons. Sequences were derived from peripheral blood, sampled in the third trimester of pregnancy. The receptor source for this set is a female donor in good health, enrolled as a control in a pregnancy study.

This chain joins TRBV6-5 and TRBJ2-2, with D perhaps matching TRBD2 (5 bases). Germline V gene data show CDR1 as MNHEY and CDR2 as SVGAGI. The CDR3 extends over 12 amino acids. Trimming removed 6 bases at V and 7 bases at J, with 9 bases between. CDR3 residues: CASSPRDGELFF. CDR3 coding DNA: TGTGCCAGCAGCCCCCGGGACGGGGAGCTGTTTTTT.

The chain's CDR3 is CASSIMGPGLASFEQYF. CDR3 in DNA: TGTGCCAGTAGTATCATGGGACCGGGACTGGCCTCTTTCGAGCAGTACTTC. The rearrangement links TRBV19 to TRBJ2-7, with D maybe TRBD2 (6 bases). Between the trimmed V and J ends, which lost 3 bases and 6 bases, there was a span of 24 bases. CDR3 length: 17 residues. Germline lookup yields CDR1 LNHDA and CDR2 SQIVND (reference sequence).

This clone was counted once. The J gene is TRBJ2-7, the V gene TRBV7-9; 9 positions agree with TRBD2. Per the germline V gene, CDR1 is SEHNR and CDR2 is FQNEAQ (reference sequence). After removal of 2 bases from V and 5 bases from J, the junction contained 13 bases not matched to a gene. The CDR3 extends over 17 amino acids. The CDR3 bases are TGTGCCAGCAGCTTATATATGTCTAGCGGGATTCCCCACGAGCAGTACTTC. This sequence encodes CASSLYMSSGIPHEQYF. Using reference TRBV7-9 and TRBJ2-7 for the parts outside the CDR3, the full variable domain is DTGVSQNPRHKITKRGQNVTFRCDPISEHNRLYWYRQTLGQGPEFLTYFQNEAQLEKSRLLSDRFSAERPKGSFSTLEIQRTEQGDSAMYLCASSLYMSSGIPHEQYFGPGTRLTVT.

The chain recombines TRBV4-3 with TRBJ2-1; the match to TRBD1 covers 8 bases. With V trimmed by 1 base and J by 5 bases, 4 bases remained unmatched. Germline V lookup: CDR1 LGHNA, CDR2 YSLEER. The CDR3 totals 15 residues. CDR3 loop: CASSQGTGMDNEQFF. The CDR3 DNA reads TGCGCCAGCAGCCAAGGGACAGGGATGGACAATGAGCAGTTCTTC.

The chain carries TRBV18 and TRBJ2-2; tentatively, D is TRBD2 (5 bases). The germline V gene has CDR1 KGHSH and CDR2 LQKENI. This CDR3 region has 12 residues. Trimming cost V 5 bases and J 5 bases, with 6 bases left between them. In DNA form, the CDR3 reads TGTGCCAGCTCATGGAGGACCGGGGAGCTGTTTTTT. This sequence encodes CASSWRTGELFF.

The gene calls are TRBV19 and TRBJ2-6; D call uncertain. V was trimmed by 4 bases and J by 0 bases, leaving 19 bases between them. The length of the CDR3 is 19 residues. Per the germline V gene, CDR1 is LNHDA and CDR2 is SQIVND (reference sequence). In DNA, the CDR3 is TGTGCCAGTAGTACCCCTTGGGCAGGCCGTAGCTCTGGGGCCAACGTCCTGACTTTC. It specifies CASSTPWAGRSSGANVLTF.

This clone was detected a few times. J is TRBJ1-1 and V is TRBV2; D may be TRBD1 (5 bases). From germline, CDR1 is SNHLY and CDR2 FYNNEI. The CDR3 consists of 12 residues. V was clipped by 3 bases and J by 5 bases, with 7 bases between them. The CDR3 coding sequence is TGTGCCAGCAGTGATCGGGGGACTGAAGCTTTCTTT. This codes for CASSDRGTEAFF.

This chain connects TRBV6-5 to TRBJ1-2, with a tentative D call TRBD1 (5 bases). Germline V gives CDR1 MNHEY, CDR2 SVGAGI. The CDR3 is 15 amino acids. The germline V and J ends were trimmed by 5 bases and 2 bases, with 15 bases remaining between them. The CDR3 region has the DNA TGTGCCAGCAGTCCCTTTGGGGAGGGGAACTATGGCTACACCTTC. It yields the protein CASSPFGEGNYGYTF.

The rearrangement joins TRBV10-3 to TRBJ1-6; 10 bases fit TRBD1. This CDR3 spans 14 amino acids. The germline CDR1 and CDR2 sequences are ENHRY and SYGVKD. The ends lost 4 bases at V and 11 bases at J; junction bases unmatched: 5. CDR3 in DNA: TGTGCCATCAGTGGAGGGACAGGGGAGGCACCCCTCCACTTT. Residues: CAISGGTGEAPLHF.

V usage is TRBV12-5 and J usage is TRBJ2-6, with D perhaps TRBD2 (5 bases). This CDR3 is built from 17 residues. Germline loops: CDR1 LGHNT, CDR2 FRNRAP. Trimming left V 5 bases short and J 9 bases short, with 23 bases between. DNA of the CDR3: TGTGCTAGTGGTCCCTCCCCTGGACGGGGATCGGGCAACGTCCTGACTTTC. Encoded protein: CASGPSPGRGSGNVLTF. The variable domain in full, with the rest retrieved from reference TRBV12-5 and TRBJ2-6, is DARVTQTPRHKVTEMGQEVTMRCQPILGHNTVFWYRQTMMQGLELLAYFRNRAPLDDSGMPKDRFSAEMPDATLATLKIQPSEPRDSAVYFCASGPSPGRGSGNVLTFGAGSRLTVL.

The CDR3 loop is CATQLLAGAPDTQYF. The CDR3 nucleotides are TGTGCCACCCAGTTACTCGCGGGAGCTCCAGATACGCAGTATTTT. V and J are TRBV6-1 and TRBJ2-3; TRBD2 aligns across 7 bases. This CDR3 has 15 amino acids. Germline V gene lookup returns CDR1 MNHNS and CDR2 SASEGT. The V gene end was trimmed by 10 bases and the J gene end by 4 bases; junction bases not matched to a gene: 14.

This sequence joins TRBV7-2 and TRBJ2-2; a possible D gene is TRBD2 (6 bases). Trimming took off 3 bases at V and 5 bases at J, with 13 bases between the two ends. CDR3 size: 15 residues. The germline CDR1 and CDR2 sequences are SGHTA and FQGNSA. The CDR3 spells CASSLRGLGTGELFF. The CDR3 DNA sequence: TGTGCCAGCAGCTTGCGGGGCCTAGGGACCGGGGAGCTGTTTTTT.

The chain recombines TRBV7-9 with TRBJ2-2; unclear D gene. The CDR3 covers 12 residues. The germline gives CDR1 SEHNR, CDR2 FQNEAQ (reference sequence). Trimming took 2 bases from V and 7 from J, leaving 5 bases between them. The CDR3 protein is CASSLFLGELFF. In nucleotides, the CDR3 is TGTGCCAGCAGCTTATTTCTCGGGGAGCTGTTTTTT.

The chain uses TRBV9 and TRBJ2-1; 10 bases are shared with TRBD2. V shed 2 bases and J 10 bases; nucleotides not matched to a gene: 3. The CDR3 covers 13 residues. Germline CDR1 is SGDLS and CDR2 is YYNGEE. Here the CDR3 reads CASSVATSGEQFF. The CDR3 DNA follows: TGTGCCAGCAGCGTTGCGACTAGCGGGGAGCAGTTCTTC.

The rearrangement uses TRBV4-3 and TRBJ2-5; TRBD1 agrees at 7 bases. The CDR3 is made up of 14 amino acids. Unmatched junction bases numbered 12, after V lost 4 bases and J lost 10 bases. Looked up from germline, CDR1 is LGHNA and CDR2 is YSLEER. CDR3 region: CASSPSAGTVDQYF. CDR3 nucleotides: TGCGCCAGCAGCCCTTCGGCCGGGACAGTAGACCAGTACTTC.